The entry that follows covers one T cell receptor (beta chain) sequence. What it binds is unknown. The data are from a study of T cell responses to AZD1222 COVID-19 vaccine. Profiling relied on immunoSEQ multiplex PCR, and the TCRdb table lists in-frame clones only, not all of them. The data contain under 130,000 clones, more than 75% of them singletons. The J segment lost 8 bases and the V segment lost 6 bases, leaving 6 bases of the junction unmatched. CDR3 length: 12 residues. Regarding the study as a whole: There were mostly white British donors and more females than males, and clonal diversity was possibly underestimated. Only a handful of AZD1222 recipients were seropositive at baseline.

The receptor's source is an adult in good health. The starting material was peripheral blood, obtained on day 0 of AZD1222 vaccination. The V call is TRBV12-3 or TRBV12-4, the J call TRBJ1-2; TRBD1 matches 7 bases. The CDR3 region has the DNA TGTGCCAGCAGCACAGGGGCTCGGGGCTACACCTTC. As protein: CASSTGARGYTF.